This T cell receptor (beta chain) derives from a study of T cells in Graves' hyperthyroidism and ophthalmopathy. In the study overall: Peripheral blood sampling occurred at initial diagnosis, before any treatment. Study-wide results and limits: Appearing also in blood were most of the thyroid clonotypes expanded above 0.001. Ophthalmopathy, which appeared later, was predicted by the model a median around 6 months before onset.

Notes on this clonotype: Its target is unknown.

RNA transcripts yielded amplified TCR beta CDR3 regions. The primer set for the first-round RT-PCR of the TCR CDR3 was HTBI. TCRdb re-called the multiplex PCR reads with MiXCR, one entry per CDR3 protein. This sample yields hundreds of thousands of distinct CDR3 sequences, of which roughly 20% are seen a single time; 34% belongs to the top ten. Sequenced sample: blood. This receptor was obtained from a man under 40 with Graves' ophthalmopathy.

The CDR3 nucleotides read TGTGCCACCAGTCCCAAGGAAGCGAACACCGGGGAGCTGTTTTTT. This codes for CATSPKEANTGELFF. The chain employs TRBV24-1 and TRBJ2-2; no clear D gene. The germline CDR1 and CDR2 sequences are KGHDR and SFDVKD. The CDR3 is made up of 15 amino acids. Trimming pared 6 bases from V and 0 bases from J, leaving 10 bases between.